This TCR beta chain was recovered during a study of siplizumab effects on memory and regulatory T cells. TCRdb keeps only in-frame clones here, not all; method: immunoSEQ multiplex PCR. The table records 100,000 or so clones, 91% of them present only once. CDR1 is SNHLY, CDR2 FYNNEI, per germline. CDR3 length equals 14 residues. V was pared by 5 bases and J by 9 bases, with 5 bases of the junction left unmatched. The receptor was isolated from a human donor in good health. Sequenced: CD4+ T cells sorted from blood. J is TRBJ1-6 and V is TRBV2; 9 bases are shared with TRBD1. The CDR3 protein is CASSWDRVASPLHF. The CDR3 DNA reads TGTGCCAGCAGTTGGGACAGGGTTGCTTCACCCCTCCACTTT. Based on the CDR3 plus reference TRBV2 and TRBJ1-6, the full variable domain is EPEVTQTPSHQVTQMGQEVILRCVPISNHLYFYWYRQILGQKVEFLVSFYNNEISEKSEIFDDQFSVERPDGSNFTLKIRSTKLEDSAMYFCASSWDRVASPLHFGNGTRLTVT.